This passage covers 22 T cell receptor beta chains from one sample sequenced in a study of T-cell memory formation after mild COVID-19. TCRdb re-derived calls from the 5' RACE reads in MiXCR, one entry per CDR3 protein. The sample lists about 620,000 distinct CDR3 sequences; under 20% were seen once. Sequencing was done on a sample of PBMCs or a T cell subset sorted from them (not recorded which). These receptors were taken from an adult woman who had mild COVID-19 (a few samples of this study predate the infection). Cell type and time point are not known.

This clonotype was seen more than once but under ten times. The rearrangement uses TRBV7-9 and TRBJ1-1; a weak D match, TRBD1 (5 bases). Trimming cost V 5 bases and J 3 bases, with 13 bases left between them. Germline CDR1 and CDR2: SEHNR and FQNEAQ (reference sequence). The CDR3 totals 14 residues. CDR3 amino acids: CASSALGDYTEAFF. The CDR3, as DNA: TGTGCCAGCAGCGCCTTGGGGGATTACACTGAAGCTTTCTTT.

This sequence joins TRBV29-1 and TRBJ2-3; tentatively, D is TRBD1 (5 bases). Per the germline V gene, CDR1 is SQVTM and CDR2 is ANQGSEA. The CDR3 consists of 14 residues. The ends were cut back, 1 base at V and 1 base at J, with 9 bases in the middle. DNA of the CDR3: TGCAGCGTTGAAGGGGTAGGGGGCACAGATACGCAGTATTTT. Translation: CSVEGVGGTDTQYF.

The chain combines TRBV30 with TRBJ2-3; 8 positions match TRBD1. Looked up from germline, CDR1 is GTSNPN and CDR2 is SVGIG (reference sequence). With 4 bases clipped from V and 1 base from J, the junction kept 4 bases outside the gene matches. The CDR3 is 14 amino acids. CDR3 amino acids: CAWNPTGGTDTQYF. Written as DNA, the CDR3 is TGTGCCTGGAACCCGACAGGGGGCACAGATACGCAGTATTTT.

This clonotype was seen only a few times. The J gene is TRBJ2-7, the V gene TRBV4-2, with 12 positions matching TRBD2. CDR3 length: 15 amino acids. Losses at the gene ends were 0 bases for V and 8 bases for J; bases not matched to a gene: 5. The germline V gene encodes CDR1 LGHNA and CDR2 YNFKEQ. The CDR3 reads CASSQDGTSGYKQYF. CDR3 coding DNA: TGTGCCAGCAGCCAAGATGGGACTAGCGGGTATAAGCAGTACTTC.

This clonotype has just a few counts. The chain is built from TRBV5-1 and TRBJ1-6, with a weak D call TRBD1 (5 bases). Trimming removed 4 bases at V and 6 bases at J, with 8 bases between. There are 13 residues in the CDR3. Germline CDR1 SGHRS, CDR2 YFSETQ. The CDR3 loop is CASSEGSNSPLHF. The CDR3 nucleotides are TGCGCCAGCAGCGAGGGGAGTAATTCACCCCTCCACTTT.

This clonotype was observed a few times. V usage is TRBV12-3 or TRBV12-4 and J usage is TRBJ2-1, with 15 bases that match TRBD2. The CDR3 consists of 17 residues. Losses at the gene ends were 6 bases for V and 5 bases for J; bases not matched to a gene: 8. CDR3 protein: CASSHTGLAGGDNEQFF. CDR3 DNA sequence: TGTGCCAGCAGCCACACGGGACTAGCGGGAGGCGACAATGAGCAGTTCTTC.

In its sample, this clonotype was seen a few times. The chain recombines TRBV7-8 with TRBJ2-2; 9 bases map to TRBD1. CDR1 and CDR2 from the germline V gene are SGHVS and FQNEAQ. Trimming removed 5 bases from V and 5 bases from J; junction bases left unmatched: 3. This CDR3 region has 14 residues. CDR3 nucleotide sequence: TGTGCCAGCAGCAGACAGGGGGTGACCGGGGAGCTGTTTTTT. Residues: CASSRQGVTGELFF.

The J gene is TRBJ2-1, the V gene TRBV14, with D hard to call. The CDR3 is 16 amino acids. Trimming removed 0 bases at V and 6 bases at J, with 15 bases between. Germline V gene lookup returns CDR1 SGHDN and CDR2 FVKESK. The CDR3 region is CASSQEHLGWVNEQFF. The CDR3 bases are TGTGCCAGCAGCCAAGAGCACTTGGGGTGGGTCAATGAGCAGTTCTTC. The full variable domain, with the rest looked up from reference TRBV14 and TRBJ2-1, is EAGVTQFPSHSVIEKGQTVTLRCDPISGHDNLYWYRRVMGKEIKFLLHFVKESKQDESGMPNNRFLAERTGGTYSTLKVQPAELEDSGVYFCASSQEHLGWVNEQFFGPGTRLTVL.

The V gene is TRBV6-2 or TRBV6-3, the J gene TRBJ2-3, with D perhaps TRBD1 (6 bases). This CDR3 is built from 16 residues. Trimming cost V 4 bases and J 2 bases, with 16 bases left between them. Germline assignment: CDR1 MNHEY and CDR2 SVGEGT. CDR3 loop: CASSFPTGHSTDTQYF. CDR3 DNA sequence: TGTGCCAGCAGTTTCCCGACAGGCCACTCCACAGATACGCAGTATTTT.

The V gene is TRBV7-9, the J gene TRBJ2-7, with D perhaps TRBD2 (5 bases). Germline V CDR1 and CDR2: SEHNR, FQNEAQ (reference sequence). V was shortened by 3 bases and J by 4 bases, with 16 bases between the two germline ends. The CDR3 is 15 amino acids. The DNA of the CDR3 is TGTGCCAGCAGCTTCGTTGAGGGTGAAGGTTACGAGCAGTACTTC. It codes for CASSFVEGEGYEQYF.

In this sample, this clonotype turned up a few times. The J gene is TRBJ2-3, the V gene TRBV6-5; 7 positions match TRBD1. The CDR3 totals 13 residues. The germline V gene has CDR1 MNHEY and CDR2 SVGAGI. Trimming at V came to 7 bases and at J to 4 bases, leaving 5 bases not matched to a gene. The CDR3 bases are TGTGCCAGCAACAGACAGGGCGCAGATACGCAGTATTTT. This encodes CASNRQGADTQYF.

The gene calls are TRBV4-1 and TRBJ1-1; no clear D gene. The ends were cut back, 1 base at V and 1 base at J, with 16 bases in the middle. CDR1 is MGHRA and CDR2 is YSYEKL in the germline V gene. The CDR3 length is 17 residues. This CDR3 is CASSQVTQARGNTEAFF. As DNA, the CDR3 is TGCGCCAGCAGCCAAGTCACGCAGGCAAGAGGGAACACTGAAGCTTTCTTT.

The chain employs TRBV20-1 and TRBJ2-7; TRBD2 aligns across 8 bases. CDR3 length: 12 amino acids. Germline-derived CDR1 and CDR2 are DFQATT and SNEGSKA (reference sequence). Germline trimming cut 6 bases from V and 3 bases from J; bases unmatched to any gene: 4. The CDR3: CSAPGGGYEQYF. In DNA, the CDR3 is TGCAGTGCCCCCGGGGGGGGCTACGAGCAGTACTTC.

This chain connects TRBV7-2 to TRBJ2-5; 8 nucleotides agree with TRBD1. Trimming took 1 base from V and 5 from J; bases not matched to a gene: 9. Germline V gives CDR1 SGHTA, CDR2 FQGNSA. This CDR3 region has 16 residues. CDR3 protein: CASSLGGRGRRETQYF. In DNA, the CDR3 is TGTGCCAGCAGCTTAGGTGGCAGGGGGCGCCGGGAGACCCAGTACTTC.

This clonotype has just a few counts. CDR3 coding DNA: TGTGCCACCAGTGATCCCAGTGGCTACACCTTC. Translated: CATSDPSGYTF. V usage is TRBV24-1 and J usage is TRBJ1-2, with no clear D. The germline V and J ends were trimmed by 3 bases and 7 bases, with 5 bases remaining between them. CDR3 size: 11 residues. Germline V gives CDR1 KGHDR, CDR2 SFDVKD.

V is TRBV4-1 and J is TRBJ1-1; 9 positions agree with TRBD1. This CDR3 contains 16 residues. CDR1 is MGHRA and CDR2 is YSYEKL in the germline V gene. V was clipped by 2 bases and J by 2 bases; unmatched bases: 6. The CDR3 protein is CASSQSPGQGNTEAFF. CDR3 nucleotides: TGCGCCAGCAGCCAATCGCCGGGACAGGGAAACACTGAAGCTTTCTTT.

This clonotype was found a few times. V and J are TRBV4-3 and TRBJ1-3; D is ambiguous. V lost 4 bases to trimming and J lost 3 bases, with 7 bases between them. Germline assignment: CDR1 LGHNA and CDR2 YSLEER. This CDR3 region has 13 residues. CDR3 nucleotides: TGCGCCAGCAGCCGACGAGATGGAAACACCATATATTTT. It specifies CASSRRDGNTIYF.

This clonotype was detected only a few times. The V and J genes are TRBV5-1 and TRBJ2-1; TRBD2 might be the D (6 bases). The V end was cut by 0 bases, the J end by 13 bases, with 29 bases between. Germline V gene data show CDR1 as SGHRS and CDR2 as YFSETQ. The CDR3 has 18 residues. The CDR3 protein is CASSLGVTSPAQVASQFF. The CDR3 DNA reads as TGCGCCAGCAGCTTGGGGGTCACTAGCCCCGCCCAGGTAGCCAGCCAGTTCTTC. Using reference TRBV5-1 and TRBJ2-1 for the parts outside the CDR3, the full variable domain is KAGVTQTPRYLIKTRGQQVTLSCSPISGHRSVSWYQQTPGQGLQFLFEYFSETQRNKGNFPGRFSGRQFSNSRSEMNVSTLELGDSALYLCASSLGVTSPAQVASQFFGPGTRLTVL.

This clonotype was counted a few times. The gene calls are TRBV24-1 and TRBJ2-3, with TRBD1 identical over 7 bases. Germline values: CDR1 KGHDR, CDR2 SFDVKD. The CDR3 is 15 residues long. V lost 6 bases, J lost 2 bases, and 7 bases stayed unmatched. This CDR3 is CATSPGGFYTDTQYF. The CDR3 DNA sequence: TGTGCCACCAGTCCAGGGGGTTTCTACACAGATACGCAGTATTTT.

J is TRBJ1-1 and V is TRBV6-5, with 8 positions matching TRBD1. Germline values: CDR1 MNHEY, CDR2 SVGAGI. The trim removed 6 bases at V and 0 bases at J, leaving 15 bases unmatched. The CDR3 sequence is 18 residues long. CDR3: CASRSGQAGELLNTEAFF. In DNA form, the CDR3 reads TGTGCCAGCAGATCGGGACAGGCGGGAGAGTTGTTGAACACTGAAGCTTTCTTT.

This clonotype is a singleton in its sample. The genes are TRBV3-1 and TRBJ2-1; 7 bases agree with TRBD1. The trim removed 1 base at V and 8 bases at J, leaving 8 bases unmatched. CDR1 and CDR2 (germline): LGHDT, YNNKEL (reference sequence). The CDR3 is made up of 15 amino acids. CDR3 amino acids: CASSQGPGGPYEQFF. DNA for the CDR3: TGTGCCAGCAGCCAAGGGCCAGGGGGACCGTATGAGCAGTTCTTC.

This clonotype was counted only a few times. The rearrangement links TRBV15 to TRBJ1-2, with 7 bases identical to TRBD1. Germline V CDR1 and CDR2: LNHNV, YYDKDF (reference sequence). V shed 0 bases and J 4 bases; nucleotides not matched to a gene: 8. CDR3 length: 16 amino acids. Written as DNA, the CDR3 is TGTGCCACCAGCAGAGAGGGCAGACAGGGCGCCTATGGCTACACCTTC. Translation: CATSREGRQGAYGYTF. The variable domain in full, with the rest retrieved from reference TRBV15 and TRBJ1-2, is DAMVIQNPRYQVTQFGKPVTLSCSQTLNHNVMYWYQQKSSQAPKLLFHYYDKDFNNEADTPDNFQSRRPNTSFCFLDIRSPGLGDTAMYLCATSREGRQGAYGYTFGSGTRLTVV.